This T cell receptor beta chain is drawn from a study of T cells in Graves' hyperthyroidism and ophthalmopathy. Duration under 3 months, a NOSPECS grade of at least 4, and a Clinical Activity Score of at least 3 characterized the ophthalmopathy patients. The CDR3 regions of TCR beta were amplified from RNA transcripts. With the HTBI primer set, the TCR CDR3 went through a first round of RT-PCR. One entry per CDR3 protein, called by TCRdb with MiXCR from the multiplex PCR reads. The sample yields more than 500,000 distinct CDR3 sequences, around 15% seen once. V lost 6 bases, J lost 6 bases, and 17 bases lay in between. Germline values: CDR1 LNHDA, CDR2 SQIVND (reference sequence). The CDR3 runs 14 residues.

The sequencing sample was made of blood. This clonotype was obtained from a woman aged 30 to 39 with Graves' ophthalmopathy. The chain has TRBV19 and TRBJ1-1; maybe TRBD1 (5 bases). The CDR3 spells CASRDRAAPAEAFF. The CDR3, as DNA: TGTGCCAGTAGAGACAGAGCGGCGCCGGCTGAAGCTTTCTTT.